This T cell receptor (beta chain) was recorded in a study of blood T cell repertoires in COVID-19. About the study: Sample material is recorded as cDNA or gDNA derived from T cells, B-cell-depleted T cells, or PBMCs.

In the authors' methods: Reference gene primer amplification in the assay estimated nucleated cell counts. Libraries were prepared by immunoSEQ multiplex PCR; TCRdb keeps only in-frame clonotypes and omits some of them. V and J calls and clone size come straight from that table; D and trimming were deduced from the DNA. The sample holds over 400,000 clones; 88% are singletons and the top ten take 7% to 10%. Recruitment covered 25 or so US areas and drew participants whose ages spanned about 18 to 100 years. The source of this sequence is a woman aged 60-75 years who had recovered from COVID-19. Sequenced input: PBMCs or T cells enriched from blood (not recorded which).

CDR3 sequence reads: CASSQAVGGGTEAFF. The CDR3 DNA follows: TGTGCCAGCAGCCAAGCAGTGGGGGGGGGCACTGAAGCTTTCTTT. V usage is TRBV3-1 (or the pseudogene TRBV3-2) and J usage is TRBJ1-1, with D tentatively TRBD1 (5 bases). Between the trimmed V and J ends, which lost 1 base and 4 bases, there was a span of 13 bases. This CDR3 is built from 15 residues. CDR1 and CDR2 (germline): LGHDT, YNNKEL (reference sequence).